This TCR beta chain was recovered during a study of cytomegalovirus exposure and HLA in healthy donors. Trimming cost V 6 bases and J 6 bases, with 9 bases left between them. The CDR3 is 11 residues long. CDR1 and CDR2 from the germline V gene are MNHEY and SVGAGI. PCR employed 60 Vbeta and 13 Jbeta primers. Clones were read by immunoSEQ multiplex PCR, and TCRdb kept only the in-frame ones, dropping some. Here the sample spans about 160,000 clones, 81% being singletons. The specimen sequenced was PBMCs. The chain uses TRBV6-5 and TRBJ2-7; D is unresolved. This TCR was recovered from a woman aged 50 to 60 in good health and CMV-seronegative. CDR3 coding DNA: TGTGCCAGCAGCCGAGGAGTCGAGCAGTACTTC. Its translation is CASSRGVEQYF.